The 26 T cell receptor beta chains presented below share a single source sample, sequenced in a study of shared clonotypes between healthy human individuals. Sequencing was performed with immunoSEQ multiplex PCR; in TCRdb, only in-frame clones are kept and a portion is missing. This sample has about 510,000 clones, with 90% to 96% found just once. The material sequenced was naive CD4+ T cells sorted from blood. Sample subset: CD45RA+ positively selected. The receptors here all came from a woman in her twenties or thirties in good health.

This clone has a single count. The rearrangement uses TRBV9 and TRBJ2-3; D call uncertain. The germline CDR1 and CDR2 sequences are SGDLS and YYNGEE. V lost 3 bases to trimming and J lost 0 bases, with 5 bases between them. The CDR3 extends over 13 amino acids. The CDR3 loop is CASSATSTDTQYF. The CDR3 coding sequence is TGTGCCAGCAGCGCGACCAGCACAGATACGCAGTATTTT.

This chain uses TRBV5-4 with TRBJ1-6, with D possibly TRBD1 on 5 matching bases. CDR1 is SGHNT, CDR2 YYREEE, per germline (reference sequence). The CDR3 is 16 residues long. Trimming shortened V by 0 bases and J by 1 base, and 8 bases separated the two germline ends. Written as DNA, the CDR3 is TGTGCCAGCAGCTTGGGTGGGACGTCCTATAATTCACCCCTCCACTTT. Its translation: CASSLGGTSYNSPLHF. The full variable domain, in which reference TRBV5-4 and TRBJ1-6 provide the parts outside the CDR3, is ETGVTQSPTHLIKTRGQQVTLRCSSQSGHNTVSWYQQALGQGPQFIFQYYREEENGRGNFPPRFSGLQFPNYSSELNVNALELDDSALYLCASSLGGTSYNSPLHFGNGTRLTVT.

This chain joins TRBV14 and TRBJ2-5, with 8 bases identical to TRBD1. After removal of 1 base from V and 4 bases from J, the junction contained 11 bases not matched to a gene. In germline, CDR1 is SGHDN, CDR2 FVKESK. CDR3 length: 17 residues. CDR3 region: CASSQVKMAGGRETQYF. The DNA of the CDR3 is TGTGCCAGCAGCCAAGTGAAAATGGCAGGGGGCCGAGAGACCCAGTACTTC.

The chain links TRBV10-3 to TRBJ2-7; 8 bases fit TRBD1. Germline values: CDR1 ENHRY, CDR2 SYGVKD. The ends lost 2 bases at V and 2 bases at J; junction bases unmatched: 5. This CDR3 spans 15 amino acids. CDR3 region: CAISEGQGKTYEQYF. For the CDR3, the DNA is TGTGCCATCAGTGAGGGACAGGGAAAGACCTACGAGCAGTACTTC.

The gene calls are TRBV6-5 and TRBJ2-7; 7 nucleotides align to TRBD2. V was pared by 8 bases and J by 2 bases, with 12 bases of the junction left unmatched. CDR1 is MNHEY and CDR2 is SVGAGI in the germline V gene. The CDR3 length is 15 residues. The CDR3 coding sequence is TGTGCCAGCGCCATTGCTGGGGGGGTCCCCTACGAGCAGTACTTC. Translation gives CASAIAGGVPYEQYF.

The rearrangement joins TRBV7-3 to TRBJ2-3; D is undetermined. Trimming shortened V by 5 bases and J by 2 bases, and 14 bases separated the two germline ends. The CDR3 consists of 15 residues. Looked up from germline, CDR1 is SGHTA and CDR2 is FQGTGA. CDR3 loop: CASSLDLTTTDTQYF. CDR3 coding DNA: TGTGCCAGCAGCCTTGATTTGACGACCACAGATACGCAGTATTTT.

The chain links TRBV2 to TRBJ2-1; TRBD2 aligns across 8 bases. The J segment lost 4 bases and the V segment lost 2 bases, leaving 19 bases of the junction unmatched. Germline V lookup: CDR1 SNHLY, CDR2 FYNNEI. This CDR3 is built from 20 residues. The CDR3 protein is CASSEKRAGVLSPLYNEQFF. The DNA of the CDR3 is TGTGCCAGCAGTGAAAAGCGAGCGGGAGTTCTTAGTCCCCTATACAATGAGCAGTTCTTC. Full variable domain (outside the CDR3, taken from reference TRBV2 and TRBJ2-1): EPEVTQTPSHQVTQMGQEVILRCVPISNHLYFYWYRQILGQKVEFLVSFYNNEISEKSEIFDDQFSVERPDGSNFTLKIRSTKLEDSAMYFCASSEKRAGVLSPLYNEQFFGPGTRLTVL.

This chain joins TRBV6-5 and TRBJ2-5; 9 bases match TRBD1. The length of the CDR3 is 16 residues. With 2 bases clipped from V and 5 bases from J, the junction kept 9 bases outside the gene matches. The germline V gene encodes CDR1 MNHEY and CDR2 SVGAGI. CDR3: CASSYAGTGIDETQYF. The CDR3 nucleotides read TGTGCCAGCAGTTACGCTGGGACAGGGATAGACGAGACCCAGTACTTC.

This clone was seen once. V usage is TRBV7-9 and J usage is TRBJ1-5; D unresolved. Trimming cost V 5 bases and J 3 bases, with 14 bases left between them. CDR1 and CDR2 (germline): SEHNR, FQNEAQ (reference sequence). The CDR3 contains 15 residues. Written as DNA, the CDR3 is TGTGCCAGCAGCCTCGACCGGCGGAACAATCAGCCCCAGCATTTT. Translating it yields CASSLDRRNNQPQHF.

The V and J genes are TRBV28 and TRBJ2-7; no clear D gene. Germline CDR1 reads MDHEN; CDR2 reads SYDVKM. The germline V and J ends were trimmed by 10 bases and 6 bases, with 16 bases remaining between them. The CDR3 spans 12 residues. Here the CDR3 reads CATTNAPREQYF. The CDR3 DNA reads as TGTGCCACTACTAACGCGCCGCGCGAGCAGTACTTC.

J is TRBJ1-1 and V is TRBV4-1; possibly TRBD1 for D (6 bases). The germline V and J ends were trimmed by 0 bases and 5 bases, with 16 bases remaining between them. The length of the CDR3 is 16 residues. In germline, CDR1 is MGHRA, CDR2 YSYEKL. CDR3 sequence: CASSQDESGAWTEAFF. The DNA of the CDR3 is TGCGCCAGCAGCCAAGATGAGTCAGGGGCGTGGACTGAAGCTTTCTTT.

The V and J genes are TRBV18 and TRBJ2-5; TRBD2 aligns across 7 bases. Looked up from germline, CDR1 is KGHSH and CDR2 is LQKENI. This CDR3 spans 15 amino acids. Germline trimming cut 0 bases from V and 4 bases from J; bases unmatched to any gene: 5. The CDR3: CASSPPNGEGETQYF. The CDR3 DNA reads TGTGCCAGCTCACCACCTAATGGGGAGGGAGAGACCCAGTACTTC.

The chain combines TRBV6-5 with TRBJ1-1; the match to TRBD1 covers 7 bases. The CDR3 sequence is 14 residues long. CDR1 is MNHEY and CDR2 is SVGAGI in the germline V gene. Losses at the gene ends were 3 bases for V and 14 bases for J; bases not matched to a gene: 15. The CDR3 region has the DNA TGTGCCAGCAGTTATGCCAGGGGGGCTGTCCCGGAATTCTTT. This codes for CASSYARGAVPEFF.

The chain joins TRBV10-3 to TRBJ1-5; TRBD1 is a possible D gene (6 bases). The V and J ends lost 5 bases and 5 bases respectively, with 16 bases between them. The V gene's germline CDR1 is ENHRY and CDR2 SYGVKD. The length of the CDR3 is 15 residues. This chain's CDR3 is CAISTTGMTDQPQHF. The CDR3 DNA sequence: TGTGCCATCAGTACTACAGGGATGACGGATCAGCCCCAGCATTTT.

This chain joins TRBV4-1 and TRBJ1-6; 8 bases map to TRBD1. J was trimmed by 6 bases and V by 4 bases; bases with no gene match: 5. Germline V lookup: CDR1 MGHRA, CDR2 YSYEKL. The CDR3 has 15 residues. In nucleotides, the CDR3 is TGCGCCAGCAGCCGGACAGGGCTAGGTAATTCACCCCTCCACTTT. Encoded protein: CASSRTGLGNSPLHF.

The gene calls are TRBV5-1 and TRBJ2-7, with D maybe TRBD1 (6 bases). Trimming shortened V by 0 bases and J by 2 bases, and 12 bases separated the two germline ends. Per germline, CDR1 SGHRS and CDR2 YFSETQ. This CDR3 is built from 15 residues. In DNA form, the CDR3 reads TGCGCCAGCAGCTTGGGACAGGCTAGGACCTACGAGCAGTACTTC. Amino acid sequence: CASSLGQARTYEQYF.

The CDR3 DNA sequence: TGTGCCAGCAGAAAGGTCGAGACCCAGTACTTC. Translating gives CASRKVETQYF. The chain employs TRBV2 and TRBJ2-5; D is ambiguous. V was clipped by 6 bases and J by 5 bases, with 7 bases between them. This CDR3 region has 11 residues. The germline V gene has CDR1 SNHLY and CDR2 FYNNEI. The variable domain in full, with the rest retrieved from reference TRBV2 and TRBJ2-5, is EPEVTQTPSHQVTQMGQEVILRCVPISNHLYFYWYRQILGQKVEFLVSFYNNEISEKSEIFDDQFSVERPDGSNFTLKIRSTKLEDSAMYFCASRKVETQYFGPGTRLLVL.

This chain links TRBV18 with TRBJ2-3, with D tentatively TRBD1 or TRBD2 (5 bases each). The CDR3 is made up of 14 amino acids. Trimming took 3 bases from V and 10 from J, leaving 17 bases between them. Germline loops: CDR1 KGHSH, CDR2 LQKENI. CDR3 DNA sequence: TGTGCCAGCTCACCGGGGACGGGACGTGAGGCGCAGTATTTT. Its protein product is CASSPGTGREAQYF. Supplemented by reference TRBV18 and TRBJ2-3, the full variable domain reads NAGVMQNPRHLVRRRGQEARLRCSPMKGHSHVYWYRQLPEEGLKFMVYLQKENIIDESGMPKERFSAEFPKEGPSILRIQQVVRGDSAAYFCASSPGTGREAQYFGPGTRLTVL.

The chain couples TRBV10-3 to TRBJ2-7; 8 bases align to TRBD1. Trimming at V came to 2 bases and at J to 7 bases, leaving 4 bases not matched to a gene. Germline-derived CDR1 and CDR2 are ENHRY and SYGVKD. CDR3 length: 13 residues. As DNA, the CDR3 is TGTGCCATCAGTGAGGGGACAGGAGAAGAGCAGTACTTC. Translated: CAISEGTGEEQYF.

The gene calls are TRBV27 and TRBJ2-5; D remains unclear. The CDR3 covers 17 residues. V shed 6 bases and J shed 2 bases, with 22 bases lying between them. Germline V gene lookup returns CDR1 MNHEY and CDR2 SMNVEV (reference sequence). The CDR3 sequence is CASSPLQLSPLQETQYF. As DNA, the CDR3 is TGTGCCAGCAGCCCCCTCCAACTGTCTCCCTTACAAGAGACCCAGTACTTC.

V gene TRBV11-2 combines with J gene TRBJ2-7; D is unresolved. The V gene's germline CDR1 is SGHAT and CDR2 FQNNGV. Trimming removed 5 bases at V and 4 bases at J, with 15 bases between. This CDR3 contains 14 residues. The CDR3 sequence is CASSAPYKVYEQYF. DNA of the CDR3: TGTGCCAGCAGCGCCCCGTATAAGGTTTACGAGCAGTACTTC.

V gene TRBV5-1 combines with J gene TRBJ2-7; TRBD1 agrees at 7 bases. Germline CDR1 and CDR2: SGHRS and YFSETQ. Trimming took 2 bases from V and 0 from J; bases not matched to a gene: 8. This CDR3 spans 16 amino acids. The CDR3 bases are TGCGCCAGCAGCTTCAGGCCGGGACAGAGCTCCTACGAGCAGTACTTC. Translation: CASSFRPGQSSYEQYF.

The chain uses TRBV27 and TRBJ2-2; the D gene is possibly TRBD2 (6 bases). CDR1 and CDR2 from the germline V gene are MNHEY and SMNVEV (reference sequence). The CDR3 spans 16 residues. Trimming left V 3 bases short and J 4 bases short, with 15 bases between. The CDR3: CASSFVMGLFTGELFF. CDR3 bases: TGTGCCAGCAGTTTCGTGATGGGACTCTTCACCGGGGAGCTGTTTTTT.

The rearrangement joins TRBV11-3 to TRBJ2-2, with a possible D match to TRBD1 (6 bases). This CDR3 has 16 amino acids. Germline lookup yields CDR1 SGHNT and CDR2 YENEEA. The V end lost 1 base, the J end lost 0 bases, and 9 bases lay between the germline ends. The CDR3 region has the DNA TGTGCCAGCAGCTTAGTGGGACATTCGAACACCGGGGAGCTGTTTTTT. This sequence encodes CASSLVGHSNTGELFF.

This clone is a singleton in its sample. The CDR3 bases are TGCGCCAGCAGTGACACAATCAATCAGCCCCAGCATTTT. Its protein product is CASSDTINQPQHF. The chain carries TRBV10-1 and TRBJ1-5; D call uncertain. Between the trimmed V and J ends, which lost 3 bases and 3 bases, there was a span of 6 bases. Germline assignment: CDR1 WNHNN and CDR2 SYGVQD (reference sequence). This CDR3 spans 13 amino acids.

The chain joins TRBV7-9 to TRBJ1-4; no definite D call. The V end lost 5 bases, the J end lost 6 bases, and 13 bases lay between the germline ends. This CDR3 spans 14 amino acids. Looked up from germline, CDR1 is SEHNR and CDR2 is FQNEAQ (reference sequence). The CDR3 DNA reads TGTGCCAGCAGCCGAGATTCCTTTGATGAAAAACTGTTTTTT. Protein product: CASSRDSFDEKLFF. Using reference TRBV7-9 and TRBJ1-4 for the parts outside the CDR3, the full variable domain is DTGVSQNPRHKITKRGQNVTFRCDPISEHNRLYWYRQTLGQGPEFLTYFQNEAQLEKSRLLSDRFSAERPKGSFSTLEIQRTEQGDSAMYLCASSRDSFDEKLFFGSGTQLSVL.